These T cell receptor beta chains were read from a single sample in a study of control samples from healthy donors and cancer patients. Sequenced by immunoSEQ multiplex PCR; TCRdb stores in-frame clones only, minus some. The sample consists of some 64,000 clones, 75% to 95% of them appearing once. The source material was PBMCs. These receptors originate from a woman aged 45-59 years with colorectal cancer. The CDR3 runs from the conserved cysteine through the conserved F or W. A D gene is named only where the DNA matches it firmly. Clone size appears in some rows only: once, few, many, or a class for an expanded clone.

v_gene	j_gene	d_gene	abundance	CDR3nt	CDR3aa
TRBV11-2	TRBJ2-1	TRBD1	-	TGTGCCAGCAGCCTAGATCTCGGTAGGGGGCCTGGTGAGCAGTTCTTC	CASSLDLGRGPGEQFF
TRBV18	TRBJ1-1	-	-	TGTGCCAGCTCACCACGTAGCGGTGAAGCTTTCTTT	CASSPRSGEAFF
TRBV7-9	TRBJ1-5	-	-	TGTGCCAGCAGCTTAGAAGGGATCGGGAGCAATCAGCCCCAGCATTTT	CASSLEGIGSNQPQHF
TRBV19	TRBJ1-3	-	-	TGTGCCAGCCCCGGGACTGGAAACACCATATATTTT	CASPGTGNTIYF
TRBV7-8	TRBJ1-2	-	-	TGTGCCAGCAGCTCGGGGCGGGGGGGCCATAACTATGGCTACACCTTC	CASSSGRGGHNYGYTF
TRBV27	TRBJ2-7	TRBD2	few	TGTGCCAGCAGTCCCCTAGCGGGAGCAGGGCCCTCGAACGAGCAGTACTTC	CASSPLAGAGPSNEQYF
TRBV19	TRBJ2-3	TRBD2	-	TGTGCCAGTAGTATTTCCTCAGCGGGAGATTTCGATACGCAGTATTTT	CASSISSAGDFDTQYF
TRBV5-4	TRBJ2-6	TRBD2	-	TGTGCCAGCAGCCGCGGACTAGCGGGGGGTAACTCTGGGGCCAACGTCCTGACTTTC	CASSRGLAGGNSGANVLTF
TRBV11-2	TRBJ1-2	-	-	TGTGCCAGCAGCTCCCGCCCAGATGGCTACACCTTC	CASSSRPDGYTF
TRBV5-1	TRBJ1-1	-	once	TGCGCCAGCAGAAGGTTTTTGAACACTGAAGCTTTCTTT	CASRRFLNTEAFF
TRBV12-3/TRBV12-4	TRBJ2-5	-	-	TGTGCCAGCAGCGGTGAGCAGGCGGAGACCCAGTACTTC	CASSGEQAETQYF
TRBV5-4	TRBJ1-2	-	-	TGTGCCAGCAGCCCGAGGGACACCTATGGCTACACCTTC	CASSPRDTYGYTF
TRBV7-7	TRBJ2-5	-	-	TGTGCCAGCAGCTTAGGAGGAGTACGCCAAGAGACCCAGTACTTC	CASSLGGVRQETQYF
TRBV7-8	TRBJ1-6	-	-	TGTGCCAGCAGCTCTCAATGGGGGAGCTCACCCCTCCACTTT	CASSSQWGSSPLHF
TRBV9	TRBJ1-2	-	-	TGTGCCAGCAGCGCGAGAGGCGATATAGGGTATGGCTACACCTTC	CASSARGDIGYGYTF
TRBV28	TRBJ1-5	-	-	TGTGCCAGCAGGCCGACCACAGGGCGCAATCAGCCCCAGCATTTT	CASRPTTGRNQPQHF
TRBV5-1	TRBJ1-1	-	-	TGCGCCAGCAGCTTGGGGTTCCGGGCAGGGAACACTGAAGCTTTCTTT	CASSLGFRAGNTEAFF